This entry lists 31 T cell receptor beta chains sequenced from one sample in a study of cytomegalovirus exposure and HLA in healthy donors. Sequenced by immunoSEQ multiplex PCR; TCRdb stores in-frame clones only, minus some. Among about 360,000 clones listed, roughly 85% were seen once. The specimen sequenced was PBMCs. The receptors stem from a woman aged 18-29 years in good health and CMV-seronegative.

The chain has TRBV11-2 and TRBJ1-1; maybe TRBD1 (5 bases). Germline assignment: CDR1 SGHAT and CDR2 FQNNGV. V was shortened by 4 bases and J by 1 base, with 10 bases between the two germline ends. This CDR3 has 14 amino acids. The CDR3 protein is CASSSGHTNTEAFF. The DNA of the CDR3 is TGTGCCAGCAGCTCCGGACATACGAACACTGAAGCTTTCTTT.

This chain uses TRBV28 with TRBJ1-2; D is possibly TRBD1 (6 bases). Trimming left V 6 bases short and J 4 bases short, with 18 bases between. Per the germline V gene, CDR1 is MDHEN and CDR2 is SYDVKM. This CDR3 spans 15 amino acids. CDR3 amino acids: CASRKQGPTRYGYTF. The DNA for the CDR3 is TGTGCCAGCAGGAAACAGGGCCCAACCCGCTATGGCTACACCTTC.

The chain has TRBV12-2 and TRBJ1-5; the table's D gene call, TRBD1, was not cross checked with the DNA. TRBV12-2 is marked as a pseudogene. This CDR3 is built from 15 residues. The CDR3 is CASRLGVTGNQPQHF. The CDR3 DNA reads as TGTGCAAGTCGCTTAGGTGTGACAGGCAATCAGCCCCAGCATTTT.

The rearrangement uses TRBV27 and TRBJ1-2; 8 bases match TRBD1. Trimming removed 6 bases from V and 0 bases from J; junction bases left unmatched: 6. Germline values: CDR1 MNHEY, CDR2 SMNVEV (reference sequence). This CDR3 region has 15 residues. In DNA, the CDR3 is TGTGCCAGCAGGCCACCAGGGGGCTCTAACTATGGCTACACCTTC. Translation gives CASRPPGGSNYGYTF.

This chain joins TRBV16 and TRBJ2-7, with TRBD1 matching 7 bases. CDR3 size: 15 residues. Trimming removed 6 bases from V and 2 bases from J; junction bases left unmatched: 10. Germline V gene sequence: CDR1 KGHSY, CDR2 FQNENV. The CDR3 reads CASSLPDRAAYEQYF. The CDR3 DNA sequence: TGTGCCAGCAGTCTACCCGACAGGGCAGCCTACGAGCAGTACTTC.

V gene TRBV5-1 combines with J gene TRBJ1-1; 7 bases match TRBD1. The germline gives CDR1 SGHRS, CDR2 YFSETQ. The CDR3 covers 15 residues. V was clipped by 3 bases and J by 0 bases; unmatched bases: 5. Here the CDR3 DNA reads TGCGCCAGCAGCTCGCAGACAGGGATGAACACTGAAGCTTTCTTT. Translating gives CASSSQTGMNTEAFF.

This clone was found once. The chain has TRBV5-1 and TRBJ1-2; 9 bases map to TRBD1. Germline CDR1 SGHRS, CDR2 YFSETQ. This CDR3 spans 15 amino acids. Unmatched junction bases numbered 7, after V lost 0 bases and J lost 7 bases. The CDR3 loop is CASSLVGDRVFGYTF. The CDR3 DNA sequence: TGCGCCAGCAGCTTGGTAGGGGACAGGGTTTTTGGCTACACCTTC.

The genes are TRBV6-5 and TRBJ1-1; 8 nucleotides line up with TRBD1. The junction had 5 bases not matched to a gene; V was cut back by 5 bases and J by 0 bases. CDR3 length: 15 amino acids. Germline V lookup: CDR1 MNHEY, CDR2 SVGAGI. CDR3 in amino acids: CASSPGTGLNTEAFF. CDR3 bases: TGTGCCAGCAGTCCCGGGACAGGACTGAACACTGAAGCTTTCTTT.

This chain's CDR3 is CASSARSRQPQHF. The CDR3 DNA reads as TGTGCCAGCAGCGCCAGGTCCCGGCAGCCCCAGCATTTT. The V call is TRBV13, the J call TRBJ1-5; no reliable D call. The CDR3 has 13 residues. The germline CDR1 and CDR2 sequences are PRHDT and FYEKMQ (reference sequence). Trimming left V 5 bases short and J 7 bases short, with 12 bases between.

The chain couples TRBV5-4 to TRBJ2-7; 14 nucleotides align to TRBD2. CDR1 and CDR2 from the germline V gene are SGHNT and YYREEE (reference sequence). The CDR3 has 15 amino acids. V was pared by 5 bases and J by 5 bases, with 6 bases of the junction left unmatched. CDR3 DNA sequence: TGTGCCAGCAGACCAGGACTAGCGGGGGGTAACGAGCAGTACTTC. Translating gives CASRPGLAGGNEQYF. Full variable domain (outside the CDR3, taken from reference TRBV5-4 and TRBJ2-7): ETGVTQSPTHLIKTRGQQVTLRCSSQSGHNTVSWYQQALGQGPQFIFQYYREEENGRGNFPPRFSGLQFPNYSSELNVNALELDDSALYLCASRPGLAGGNEQYFGPGTRLTVT.

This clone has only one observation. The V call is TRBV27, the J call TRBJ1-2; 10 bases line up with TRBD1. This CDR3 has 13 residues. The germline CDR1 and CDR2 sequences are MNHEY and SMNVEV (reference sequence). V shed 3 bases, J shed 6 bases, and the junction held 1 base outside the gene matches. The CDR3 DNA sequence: TGTGCCAGCAGTTTGGGGACAGGGGATGGCTACACCTTC. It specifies CASSLGTGDGYTF.

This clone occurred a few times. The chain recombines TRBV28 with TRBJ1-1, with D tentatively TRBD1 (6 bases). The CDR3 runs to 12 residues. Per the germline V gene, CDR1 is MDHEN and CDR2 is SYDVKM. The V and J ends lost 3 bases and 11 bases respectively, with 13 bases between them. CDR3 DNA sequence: TGTGCCAGCAGTTTTCGGGCAGGGGCGGCTTTCTTT. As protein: CASSFRAGAAFF. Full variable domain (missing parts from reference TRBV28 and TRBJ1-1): DVKVTQSSRYLVKRTGEKVFLECVQDMDHENMFWYRQDPGLGLRLIYFSYDVKMKEKGDIPEGYSVSREKKERFSLILESASTNQTSMYLCASSFRAGAAFFGQGTRLTVV.

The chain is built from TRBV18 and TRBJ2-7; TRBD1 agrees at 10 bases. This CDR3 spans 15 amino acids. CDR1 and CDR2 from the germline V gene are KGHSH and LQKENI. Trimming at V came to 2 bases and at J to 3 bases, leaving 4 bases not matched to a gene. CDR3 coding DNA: TGTGCCAGCTCACCAGGGACAGGGGTCCTCTACGAGCAGTACTTC. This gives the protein CASSPGTGVLYEQYF.

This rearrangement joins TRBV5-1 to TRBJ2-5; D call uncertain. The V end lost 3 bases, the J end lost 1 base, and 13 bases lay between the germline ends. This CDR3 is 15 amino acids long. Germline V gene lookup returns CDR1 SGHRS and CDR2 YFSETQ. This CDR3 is CASSSAAQFQETQYF. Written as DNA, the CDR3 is TGCGCCAGCAGCTCCGCCGCCCAGTTCCAAGAGACCCAGTACTTC.

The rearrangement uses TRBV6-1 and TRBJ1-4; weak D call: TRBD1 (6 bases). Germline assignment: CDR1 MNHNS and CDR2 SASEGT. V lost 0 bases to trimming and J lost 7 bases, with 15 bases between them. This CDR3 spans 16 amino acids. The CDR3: CASSEAQAGVGEKLFF. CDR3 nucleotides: TGTGCCAGCAGTGAAGCGCAGGCAGGGGTCGGTGAAAAACTGTTTTTT.

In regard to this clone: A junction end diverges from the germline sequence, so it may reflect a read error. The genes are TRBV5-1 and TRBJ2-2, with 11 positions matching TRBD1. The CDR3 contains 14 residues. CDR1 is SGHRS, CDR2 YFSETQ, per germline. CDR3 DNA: TGCGCCAGCAGATTGGACAGGGGGCCCGGGGAGCTGTTTTTT. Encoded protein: CASRLDRGPGELFF.

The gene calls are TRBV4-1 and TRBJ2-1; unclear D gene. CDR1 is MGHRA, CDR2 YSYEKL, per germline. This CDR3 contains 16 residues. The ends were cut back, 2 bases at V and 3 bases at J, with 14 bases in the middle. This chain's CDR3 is CASSQLDMGFYNEQFF. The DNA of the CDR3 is TGCGCCAGCAGCCAACTCGACATGGGTTTCTACAATGAGCAGTTCTTC.

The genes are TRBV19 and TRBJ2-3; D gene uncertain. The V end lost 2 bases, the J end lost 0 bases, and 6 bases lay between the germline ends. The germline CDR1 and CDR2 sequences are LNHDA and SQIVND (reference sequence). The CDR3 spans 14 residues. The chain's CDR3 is CASSIQASTDTQYF. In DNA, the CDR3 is TGTGCCAGTAGTATACAGGCTAGCACAGATACGCAGTATTTT. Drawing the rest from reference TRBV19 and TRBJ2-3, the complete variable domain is DGGITQSPKYLFRKEGQNVTLSCEQNLNHDAMYWYRQDPGQGLRLIYYSQIVNDFQKGDIAEGYSVSREKKESFPLTVTSAQKNPTAFYLCASSIQASTDTQYFGPGTRLTVL.

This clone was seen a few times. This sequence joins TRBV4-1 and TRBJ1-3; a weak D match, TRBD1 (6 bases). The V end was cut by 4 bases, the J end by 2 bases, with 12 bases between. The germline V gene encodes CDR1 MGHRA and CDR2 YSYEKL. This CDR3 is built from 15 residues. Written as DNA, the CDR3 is TGCGCCAGCAGCCCCCGGGACACTGCTGGAAACACCATATATTTT. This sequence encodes CASSPRDTAGNTIYF.

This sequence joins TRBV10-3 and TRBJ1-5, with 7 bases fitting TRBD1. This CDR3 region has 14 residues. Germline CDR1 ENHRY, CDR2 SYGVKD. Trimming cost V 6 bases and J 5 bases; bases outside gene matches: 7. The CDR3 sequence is CAISYTGADQPQHF. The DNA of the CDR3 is TGTGCCATCAGCTATACAGGGGCTGATCAGCCCCAGCATTTT.

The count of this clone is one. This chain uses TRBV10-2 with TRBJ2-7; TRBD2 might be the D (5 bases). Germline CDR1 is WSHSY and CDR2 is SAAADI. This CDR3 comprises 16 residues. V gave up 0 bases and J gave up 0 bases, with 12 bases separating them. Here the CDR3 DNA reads TGCGCCAGCAGTGAGTCAATGGGGAGTGTCTCCTACGAGCAGTACTTC. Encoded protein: CASSESMGSVSYEQYF.

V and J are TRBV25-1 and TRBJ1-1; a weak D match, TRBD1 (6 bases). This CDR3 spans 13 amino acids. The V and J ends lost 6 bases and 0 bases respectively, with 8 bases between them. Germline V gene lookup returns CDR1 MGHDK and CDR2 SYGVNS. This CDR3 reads CASSPGVNTEAFF. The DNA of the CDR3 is TGTGCCAGCAGCCCAGGGGTGAACACTGAAGCTTTCTTT.

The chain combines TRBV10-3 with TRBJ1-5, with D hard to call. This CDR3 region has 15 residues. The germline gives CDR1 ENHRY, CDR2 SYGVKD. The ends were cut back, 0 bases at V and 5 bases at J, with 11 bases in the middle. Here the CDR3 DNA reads TGTGCCATCAGTGAGTCTCGTTTATCAGATCAGCCCCAGCATTTT. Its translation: CAISESRLSDQPQHF.

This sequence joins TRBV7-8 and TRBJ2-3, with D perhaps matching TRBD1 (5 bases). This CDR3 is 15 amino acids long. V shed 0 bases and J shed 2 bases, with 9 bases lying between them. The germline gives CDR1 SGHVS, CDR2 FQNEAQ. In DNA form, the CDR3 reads TGTGCCAGCAGCTTAGCGGGCAGGGACACAGATACGCAGTATTTT. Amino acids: CASSLAGRDTDTQYF.

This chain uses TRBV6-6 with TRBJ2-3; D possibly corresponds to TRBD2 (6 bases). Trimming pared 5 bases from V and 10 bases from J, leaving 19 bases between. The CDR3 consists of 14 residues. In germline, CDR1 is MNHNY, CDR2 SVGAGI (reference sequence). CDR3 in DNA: TGTGCCAGCAGTAGTCCGGGCCCGGGGGTTGCGCAGTATTTT. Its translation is CASSSPGPGVAQYF.

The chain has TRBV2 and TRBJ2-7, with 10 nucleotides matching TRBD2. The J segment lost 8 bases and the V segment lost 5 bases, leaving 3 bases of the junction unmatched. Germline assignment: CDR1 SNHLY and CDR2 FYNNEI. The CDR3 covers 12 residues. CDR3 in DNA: TGTGCCAGCAGTACTAGCGGGGTAAAGCAGTACTTC. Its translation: CASSTSGVKQYF.

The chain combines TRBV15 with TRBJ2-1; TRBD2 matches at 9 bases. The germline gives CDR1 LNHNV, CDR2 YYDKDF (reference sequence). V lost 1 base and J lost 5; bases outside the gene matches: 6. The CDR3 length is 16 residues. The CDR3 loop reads CATSRALAGTDNEQFF. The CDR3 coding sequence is TGTGCCACCAGCAGAGCTCTAGCGGGAACCGACAATGAGCAGTTCTTC. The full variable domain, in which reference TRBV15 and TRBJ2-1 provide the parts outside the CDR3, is DAMVIQNPRYQVTQFGKPVTLSCSQTLNHNVMYWYQQKSSQAPKLLFHYYDKDFNNEADTPDNFQSRRPNTSFCFLDIRSPGLGDTAMYLCATSRALAGTDNEQFFGPGTRLTVL.

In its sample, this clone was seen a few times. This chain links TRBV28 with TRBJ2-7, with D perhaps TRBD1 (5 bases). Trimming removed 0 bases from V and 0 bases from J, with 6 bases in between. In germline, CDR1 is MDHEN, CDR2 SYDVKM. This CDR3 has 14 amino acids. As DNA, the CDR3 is TGTGCCAGCAGTTTATGGGGGCTCTCCTACGAGCAGTACTTC. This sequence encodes CASSLWGLSYEQYF.

The CDR3 spells CASSPWTGGIYGYTF. CDR3 nucleotide sequence: TGTGCCAGCAGTCCTTGGACAGGGGGGATCTATGGCTACACCTTC. This chain links TRBV27 with TRBJ1-2; 10 positions agree with TRBD1. J gave up 4 bases and V 5 bases, and 7 bases lay outside the gene matches. Germline V gene data show CDR1 as MNHEY and CDR2 as SMNVEV (reference sequence). This CDR3 has 15 residues.

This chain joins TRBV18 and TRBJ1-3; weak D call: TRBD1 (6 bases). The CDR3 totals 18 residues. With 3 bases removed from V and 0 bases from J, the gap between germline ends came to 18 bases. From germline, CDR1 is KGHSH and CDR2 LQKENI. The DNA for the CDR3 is TGTGCCAGCTCACCTGGAATGGCAGGACAGAGCTCTGGAAACACCATATATTTT. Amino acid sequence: CASSPGMAGQSSGNTIYF.

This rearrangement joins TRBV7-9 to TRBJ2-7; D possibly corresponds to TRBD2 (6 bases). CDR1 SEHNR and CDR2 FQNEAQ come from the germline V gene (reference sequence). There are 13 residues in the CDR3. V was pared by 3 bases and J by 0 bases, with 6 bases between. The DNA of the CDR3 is TGTGCCAGCAGCTTGCGGGACTCCTACGAGCAGTACTTC. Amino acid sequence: CASSLRDSYEQYF.